This TCR beta chain was observed in a study of blood T cell repertoires in COVID-19 (dated by TCRdb to between 2020 and 2021). Study-level background: The collaborator samples originated in the United States, Italy and Spain and spanned the acute and convalescent phases of COVID-19. The material from the prospective study consisted of cDNA or gDNA derived from T cells, B-cell-depleted T cells, or PBMCs. Subjects who had been exposed to COVID-19, were actively infected with it, or had recovered from it provided the deeply sampled blood TCRbeta repertoires that made up the dataset. The repertoires were released in a freely available public database intended as a resource for research on the immune response to SARS-CoV-2. Samples came from the ongoing ImmuneRACE study (first 160 participants) plus 1,254 subjects from 6 global collaborators. The sample metadata nearly always contained a de-identified subject ID, COVID-19 status, age in years and sex. Where available, HLA class I and class II types were obtained from metadata supplied by the sample provider rather than from assay-based typing. General study outcomes and caveats: The amount of clinical and demographic metadata varied by source and participant and was provided uncurated.

On this clone itself: The antigen it binds to is not known. One base away there is no much larger clone; base qualities are not given.

TCRbeta CDR3 regions were amplified from genomic DNA by means of the immunoSEQ Assay, a bias-controlled multiplex PCR. The study's processing was this. Nucleated cell counts per sample were estimated from amplification of reference gene primers within the assay. To quantify the absolute abundance of each unique TCRbeta CDR3 rearrangement, sequence reads were collapsed and filtered. For each sample, productive Simpson clonality was calculated as the square root of Simpson's diversity index over productive rearrangements. TCRdb retrieved this table from immuneACCESS and kept in-frame rearrangements only. Not all clones are present; in checked studies, unresolved V genes account for under half, and no reason is known for the remainder. V and J calls and clone size are copied from that table; D and trimming were computed from the DNA. A total of some 190,000 clones appear in this sample, under 90% of them only once. About 10% of the sample goes to the ten largest clones.

Whole blood was collected in K2EDTA tubes by collaborating institutions according to the institutions' own protocols. Collaborator samples were shipped for TCRbeta analysis as frozen whole blood, isolated PBMCs, or DNA extracted from either sample type. At the junction V is shortened by 5 bases and J by 1 base; bases outside the gene matches: 8. Via the germline V gene, CDR1 is SGHAT and CDR2 FQNNGV. The CDR3 sequence holds 16 residues, the cysteine and phenylalanine included. Left in the record is the CDR3 DNA by itself, 48 bases read in frame from the first base. The TCR was taken from a woman of 80 years or more with active or convalescent COVID-19. Recombination joined TRBV11-2 with TRBJ2-3, and 8 junction bases match TRBD2. The sequenced material came from peripheral blood. The nucleotide sequence is given as TGTGCCAGCAGCCCCCGGACTAGCAAACGCACAGATACGCAGTATTTT. The resulting protein is CASSPRTSKRTDTQYF.